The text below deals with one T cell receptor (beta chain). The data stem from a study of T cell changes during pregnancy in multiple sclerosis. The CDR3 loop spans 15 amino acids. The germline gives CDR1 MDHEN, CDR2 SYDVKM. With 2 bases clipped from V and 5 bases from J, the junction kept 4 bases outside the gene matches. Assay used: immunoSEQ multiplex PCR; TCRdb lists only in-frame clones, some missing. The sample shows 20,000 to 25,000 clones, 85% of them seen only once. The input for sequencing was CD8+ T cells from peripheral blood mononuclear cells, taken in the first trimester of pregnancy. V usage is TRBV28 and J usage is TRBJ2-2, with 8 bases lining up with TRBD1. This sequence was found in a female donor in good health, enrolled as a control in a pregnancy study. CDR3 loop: CASSLLYRGTGELFF. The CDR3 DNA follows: TGTGCCAGCAGTTTACTATACAGGGGGACCGGGGAGCTGTTTTTT. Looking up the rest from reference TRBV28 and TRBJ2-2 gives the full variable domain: DVKVTQSSRYLVKRTGEKVFLECVQDMDHENMFWYRQDPGLGLRLIYFSYDVKMKEKGDIPEGYSVSREKKERFSLILESASTNQTSMYLCASSLLYRGTGELFFGEGSRLTVL.